This TCR beta chain was retrieved from a study of patients with pleural tuberculosis. This clonotype was seen ten or more times. From the reads, TCRdb called clonotypes with MiXCR, one entry per CDR3 protein. This table holds 25,000 to 30,000 distinct CDR3 sequences, about a sixth found once. This clonotype was obtained from a human donor with pleural tuberculosis. Sequenced sample: peripheral blood.

The CDR3 bases are TGCAGTGCTAGAGACCGTACTGGACAGGGGGATGGGACCCAGTACTTC. Encoded protein: CSARDRTGQGDGTQYF. V gene TRBV20-1 combines with J gene TRBJ2-5; TRBD1 matches at 10 bases. Germline trimming cut 0 bases from V and 7 bases from J; bases unmatched to any gene: 11. The germline V gene has CDR1 DFQATT and CDR2 SNEGSKA (reference sequence). The CDR3 runs 16 residues.